The 29 T cell receptor beta chains in this list originate from one sample, sequenced in a study of blood T cell repertoires in COVID-19. Measured with immunoSEQ multiplex PCR; TCRdb has only the in-frame clones, and not every one. This sample has just over 150,000 clones; 75% to 90% occur once, and the top ten carry around 16%. Sequenced input: peripheral blood. These receptors were obtained from a woman in her 40s with acute or convalescent COVID-19.

This clone showed up just once. The rearrangement uses TRBV28 and TRBJ2-1, with no clear D. Germline V gives CDR1 MDHEN, CDR2 SYDVKM. V gave up 7 bases and J gave up 0 bases, with 7 bases separating them. This CDR3 region has 13 residues. The CDR3 DNA follows: TGTGCCAGCATCGGTGTCTCCTACAATGAGCAGTTCTTC. Amino acids: CASIGVSYNEQFF.

The chain joins TRBV24-1 to TRBJ2-5; 7 nucleotides agree with TRBD2. Germline values: CDR1 KGHDR, CDR2 SFDVKD. The CDR3 totals 17 residues. With V trimmed by 1 base and J by 5 bases, 12 bases remained unmatched. The CDR3 bases are TGTGCCACCAGTGATTTTTGGGCCTCTAACGGGAGGGAGACCCAGTACTTC. Translated: CATSDFWASNGRETQYF.

The genes are TRBV15 and TRBJ1-1; D ambiguous. This CDR3 contains 16 residues. The germline V gene has CDR1 LNHNV and CDR2 YYDKDF (reference sequence). V was cut by 1 base and J by 1 base, with 13 bases left in between. In DNA form, the CDR3 reads TGTGCCACCAGCAGAGGTGGAGGAACCTGGAACACTGAAGCTTTCTTT. It codes for CATSRGGGTWNTEAFF.

The J gene is TRBJ2-3, the V gene TRBV28, with D perhaps TRBD1 (5 bases). The V end was cut by 5 bases, the J end by 0 bases, with 12 bases between. The CDR3 runs to 15 residues. Germline CDR1 is MDHEN and CDR2 is SYDVKM. The CDR3: CASSRQLLSTDTQYF. Written as DNA, the CDR3 is TGTGCCAGCAGTAGACAGCTTCTGAGCACAGATACGCAGTATTTT.

V is TRBV19 and J is TRBJ2-7, with D possibly TRBD1 on 6 matching bases. Germline V gene sequence: CDR1 LNHDA, CDR2 SQIVND (reference sequence). The CDR3 covers 19 residues. The V gene lost 0 bases and the J gene lost 4 bases, with 25 bases spanning the gap. CDR3 sequence: CASSIEAGADRNLVYEQYF. In DNA, the CDR3 is TGTGCCAGTAGTATAGAGGCAGGGGCCGACCGTAATCTCGTTTACGAGCAGTACTTC. Combining the CDR3 with reference TRBV19 and TRBJ2-7 gives the whole variable domain DGGITQSPKYLFRKEGQNVTLSCEQNLNHDAMYWYRQDPGQGLRLIYYSQIVNDFQKGDIAEGYSVSREKKESFPLTVTSAQKNPTAFYLCASSIEAGADRNLVYEQYFGPGTRLTVT.

The gene calls are TRBV30 and TRBJ2-3; D may be TRBD1 (5 bases). Looked up from germline, CDR1 is GTSNPN and CDR2 is SVGIG (reference sequence). The V end lost 6 bases, the J end lost 4 bases, and 17 bases lay between the germline ends. This CDR3 is built from 14 residues. For the CDR3, the DNA is TGTGCCTGCAATATGAAAGGGGCCCCAGATACGCAGTATTTT. Translated, it gives CACNMKGAPDTQYF.

This clone turned up a few times. The CDR3 reads CASSSRQDTEAFF. The CDR3, as DNA: TGTGCCAGCAGTTCCCGACAGGACACTGAAGCTTTCTTT. The chain is built from TRBV6-1 and TRBJ1-1; tentatively, D is TRBD1 (6 bases). Germline CDR1 MNHNS, CDR2 SASEGT. The germline V and J ends were trimmed by 5 bases and 3 bases, with 10 bases remaining between them. The CDR3 consists of 13 residues.

The rearrangement joins TRBV6-5 to TRBJ1-6; D is undetermined. Per germline, CDR1 MNHEY and CDR2 SVGAGI. The germline V and J ends were trimmed by 2 bases and 2 bases, with 7 bases remaining between them. The CDR3 totals 15 residues. The CDR3 coding sequence is TGTGCCAGCAGTTACGGGCGTGCCTATAATTCACCCCTCCACTTT. Encoded protein: CASSYGRAYNSPLHF.

DNA for the CDR3: TGTGCCCAAGGCCGGAGGGGTTCCTACAATGAGCAGTTCTTC. Translated: CAQGRRGSYNEQFF. The V and J genes are TRBV5-6 and TRBJ2-1, with D possibly TRBD2 on 6 matching bases. The germline CDR1 and CDR2 sequences are SGHDT and YYEEEE. Between the trimmed V and J ends, which lost 10 bases and 1 base, there was a span of 15 bases. This CDR3 comprises 14 residues.

This clone came up many times. The gene calls are TRBV12-3 or TRBV12-4 and TRBJ1-1; no reliable D call. Trimming shortened V by 2 bases and J by 7 bases, and 11 bases separated the two germline ends. The CDR3 has 13 residues. CDR3 amino acids: CASSLSGLHEAFF. The CDR3 coding sequence is TGTGCCAGCAGTTTATCGGGGTTACATGAAGCTTTCTTT.

V gene TRBV27 combines with J gene TRBJ2-6, with a weak D call TRBD1 (5 bases). There are 12 residues in the CDR3. V was clipped by 5 bases and J by 16 bases, with 15 bases between them. The germline V gene encodes CDR1 MNHEY and CDR2 SMNVEV (reference sequence). The CDR3 DNA sequence: TGTGCCAGCAGTCCAGGGTCGAGCCTTCTGACTTTC. It yields the protein CASSPGSSLLTF.

The V gene is TRBV2, the J gene TRBJ1-2; D is unclear. The germline V and J ends were trimmed by 7 bases and 0 bases, with 12 bases remaining between them. The CDR3 length is 14 residues. CDR1 SNHLY and CDR2 FYNNEI come from the germline V gene. The CDR3 DNA sequence: TGTGCCAGCAAATCCCTAATCGCTAACTATGGCTACACCTTC. As protein: CASKSLIANYGYTF.

V and J are TRBV5-5 and TRBJ2-3; D possibly corresponds to TRBD1 (6 bases). The CDR3 is 15 residues long. V lost 5 bases to trimming and J lost 2 bases, with 15 bases between them. CDR1 and CDR2 from the germline V gene are SGHKS and YYEKEE (reference sequence). The CDR3 sequence: CASRTQGPTTDTQYF. Written as DNA, the CDR3 is TGTGCCAGCAGAACACAGGGTCCCACCACAGATACGCAGTATTTT.

The J gene is TRBJ2-1, the V gene TRBV3-1 (or the pseudogene TRBV3-2); TRBD2 matches 7 bases. After removal of 3 bases from V and 10 bases from J, the junction contained 3 bases not matched to a gene. The CDR3 covers 12 residues. CDR1 and CDR2 (germline): LGHDT, YNNKEL (reference sequence). The CDR3 loop reads CASSQTSQEQFF. DNA of the CDR3: TGTGCCAGCAGCCAGACTAGCCAGGAGCAGTTCTTC.

V is TRBV13 and J is TRBJ2-2; 7 positions agree with TRBD1. Per germline, CDR1 PRHDT and CDR2 FYEKMQ (reference sequence). V shed 0 bases and J 4 bases; nucleotides not matched to a gene: 2. The CDR3 contains 15 residues. This chain's CDR3 is CASSLGQGFTGELFF. CDR3 in DNA: TGTGCCAGCAGCTTAGGACAGGGGTTCACCGGGGAGCTGTTTTTT.

This chain uses TRBV10-3 with TRBJ2-7; the match to TRBD2 covers 7 bases. V trimming: 10 bases; J trimming: 6 bases; junction bases outside the gene matches: 12. The CDR3 loop spans 13 amino acids. Germline loops: CDR1 ENHRY, CDR2 SYGVKD. The CDR3, as DNA: TGTGCCACCCACCGTGGGGAGGGCCGCGAGCAGTACTTC. It specifies CATHRGEGREQYF.

The J gene is TRBJ2-1, the V gene TRBV4-2, with a weak D call TRBD2 (6 bases). CDR3 length: 17 amino acids. V lost 1 base and J 6 bases, leaving 19 bases between the germline ends. Germline V lookup: CDR1 LGHNA, CDR2 YNFKEQ. The CDR3 nucleotides read TGTGCCAGCAGCCAAGGCCCGACTAGTACAGTCCTCAATGAGCAGTTCTTC. This sequence encodes CASSQGPTSTVLNEQFF.

The V call is TRBV3-1 (or the pseudogene TRBV3-2), the J call TRBJ1-1; possibly TRBD1 for D (5 bases). V gave up 6 bases and J gave up 6 bases, with 14 bases separating them. In germline, CDR1 is LGHDT, CDR2 YNNKEL (reference sequence). There are 13 residues in the CDR3. The chain's CDR3 is CASSQRGSAEAFF. The CDR3 region has the DNA TGTGCCAGCAGTCAGCGGGGCTCTGCTGAAGCTTTCTTT.

The V call is TRBV10-2, the J call TRBJ2-1; 13 nucleotides match TRBD2. J gave up 6 bases and V 2 bases, and 1 base lay outside the gene matches. Germline values: CDR1 WSHSY, CDR2 SAAADI. This CDR3 spans 15 amino acids. The CDR3 DNA reads as TGCGCCAGCAGTGAGACTAGCGGGGGGGCCAATGAGCAGTTCTTC. This codes for CASSETSGGANEQFF.

The V and J genes are TRBV7-9 and TRBJ2-1, with TRBD1 matching over 9 bases. Trimming took 6 bases from V and 5 from J; bases not matched to a gene: 5. The CDR3 has 14 residues. Germline V gives CDR1 SEHNR, CDR2 FQNEAQ (reference sequence). CDR3 amino acids: CASRPGQGNNEQFF. Here the CDR3 DNA reads TGTGCCAGCAGACCGGGACAGGGAAACAATGAGCAGTTCTTC.

J is TRBJ2-3 and V is TRBV27; 8 bases are a match to TRBD2. Per the germline V gene, CDR1 is MNHEY and CDR2 is SMNVEV (reference sequence). The CDR3 is 14 residues long. V trimming: 6 bases; J trimming: 6 bases; junction bases outside the gene matches: 8. The CDR3 sequence is CASRFAGGADTQYF. The CDR3 coding sequence is TGTGCCAGCAGATTTGCGGGGGGCGCGGATACGCAGTATTTT.

The gene calls are TRBV28 and TRBJ1-5; D is ambiguous. Germline V gene sequence: CDR1 MDHEN, CDR2 SYDVKM. This CDR3 spans 15 amino acids. Trimming removed 3 bases at V and 3 bases at J, with 12 bases between. This CDR3 reads CASSFGQSSNQPQHF. The CDR3 DNA sequence: TGTGCCAGCAGTTTTGGGCAGTCATCCAATCAGCCCCAGCATTTT. The variable domain in full, completed from reference TRBV28 and TRBJ1-5, reads DVKVTQSSRYLVKRTGEKVFLECVQDMDHENMFWYRQDPGLGLRLIYFSYDVKMKEKGDIPEGYSVSREKKERFSLILESASTNQTSMYLCASSFGQSSNQPQHFGDGTRLSIL.

J is TRBJ2-1 and V is TRBV19; 7 bases fit TRBD2. Unmatched junction bases numbered 2, after V lost 1 base and J lost 2 bases. The CDR3 extends over 15 amino acids. Germline assignment: CDR1 LNHDA and CDR2 SQIVND (reference sequence). The CDR3 sequence is CASSIAAGPYNEQFF. In nucleotides, the CDR3 is TGTGCCAGTAGTATAGCAGCGGGGCCCTACAATGAGCAGTTCTTC.

This clone was detected only once. The CDR3 protein is CASSASSGIYNEQFF. The CDR3 bases are TGTGCCAGCAGCGCTTCTAGCGGGATTTACAATGAGCAGTTCTTC. This chain uses TRBV7-2 with TRBJ2-1; TRBD2 matches 9 bases. The ends lost 5 bases at V and 4 bases at J; junction bases unmatched: 6. CDR1 is SGHTA and CDR2 is FQGNSA in the germline V gene. The CDR3 runs 15 residues.

The V and J genes are TRBV7-3 and TRBJ1-1; TRBD1 matches at 7 bases. The CDR3 runs to 13 residues. The V segment lost 5 bases and the J segment 5 bases; nucleotides outside the gene matches: 5. Looked up from germline, CDR1 is SGHTA and CDR2 is FQGTGA. The CDR3 is CASSKQTGTEAFF. CDR3 DNA: TGTGCCAGCAGCAAACAGACAGGGACTGAAGCTTTCTTT.

This sequence joins TRBV3-1 (or the pseudogene TRBV3-2) and TRBJ1-2; perhaps TRBD1 as D (5 bases). The germline V and J ends were trimmed by 0 bases and 12 bases, with 11 bases remaining between them. Germline V CDR1 and CDR2: LGHDT, YNNKEL (reference sequence). CDR3 length: 12 amino acids. The CDR3 spells CASSQDLGGNTF. The CDR3 region has the DNA TGTGCCAGCAGCCAAGATCTGGGGGGTAACACCTTC.

V and J are TRBV9 and TRBJ1-4; a weak D match, TRBD1 (6 bases). CDR3 length equals 15 residues. Germline-derived CDR1 and CDR2 are SGDLS and YYNGEE. The V end lost 0 bases, the J end lost 11 bases, and 17 bases lay between the germline ends. Here the CDR3 DNA reads TGTGCCAGCAGCGTAGGAACACAGGGAAAAGGGAAACTGTTTTTT. Residues: CASSVGTQGKGKLFF.

The chain carries TRBV9 and TRBJ1-1; no clear D. Trimming cost V 6 bases and J 4 bases, with 10 bases left between them. This CDR3 has 12 amino acids. Germline V gives CDR1 SGDLS, CDR2 YYNGEE. The CDR3 DNA reads as TGTGCCAGCAATTCACTGAGCACTGAAGCTTTCTTT. This codes for CASNSLSTEAFF.

The CDR3 coding sequence is TGTGCCATCAGTGAGGGCAGGGGAGGGGATGAGCAGTTCTTC. Translated: CAISEGRGGDEQFF. The V and J genes are TRBV10-3 and TRBJ2-1, with D possibly being TRBD2 (7 bases). V dropped 2 bases and J dropped 8 bases, with 13 bases sitting between them. Germline CDR1 and CDR2: ENHRY and SYGVKD. The CDR3 extends over 14 amino acids.